This entry is about one T cell receptor (beta chain). Which antigen it targets is not known. Relative to the germline gene, one junction end is altered; a read error may explain this. For CDR1 and CDR2, the germline V gene lists MGHRA and YSYEKL. Inclusive of the bounding cysteine and phenylalanine, the CDR3 is 19 residues long. The kept DNA is CDR3 alone, 57 bases in frame from the first base. This sample is drawn from a study of tumor-infiltrating lymphocytes in primary liver carcinoma (dated by TCRdb to the late 2010s). General notes on the study: The five patients, three men and two women aged 30 to 69 years, had hepatocellular carcinoma (four) or combined HCC and intrahepatic cholangiocarcinoma (one). For each liver tumor, the study sampled five regions along with adjacent normal tissue and blood, and applied TCRbeta repertoire sequencing, expression microarrays and whole-exome sequencing. Each sample produced about 3.5 to 7.5 million productive TCRbeta reads, and read depth showed no significant difference between tissue types. To link TCRbeta repertoire diversity with the local molecular phenotype, the 25 tumor region samples were profiled using Agilent mRNA microarrays. High reproducibility was observed for the technical replicate repertoires, with mean shared-clone rates roughly 0.89 and correlation coefficients above 0.98. TCRbeta repertoire sequencing covered about 35 specimens from 5 patients: around 25 tumor regions, 5 adjacent noncancerous liver tissues and 5 peripheral blood samples. The tumors of the five patients were staged as T1-T3 N0M0, with maximum diameters ranging from roughly 4.2 to 10 cm. The full study reports these points: Since the samples were bulk and unsorted, there was no way to compare CD4+ and CD8+ T cell repertoires. Only the TCR beta chain was sequenced, so true repertoire diversity is likely underestimated because unpaired alpha chains were not captured. Only roughly 7-25% of top clones appeared in all five regions of a tumor, which suggests that tumor-infiltrating T cells are spatially heterogeneous. Compared with blood, tumors had a significantly larger share of the repertoire taken up by the top 250 clones (p = 0.039). Only 4 or 5 patients were included in the study, and the authors note that the findings should be validated in a larger study. Consistent with antigen-driven expansion, pairs of tumor regions showed higher repertoire overlap (mean roughly 35%) than either tumor-adjacent pairs (around 17%) or tumor-blood pairs (approximately 14%).

Total RNA and DNA were co-extracted without cell sorting from approximately 20-30 mg of bulk tissue using the AllPrep DNA/RNA mini kit. Between November 2015 and early 2016, a few patients in China with histopathologically diagnosed primary liver carcinoma had their tumors surgically resected. Chronic HBV infection was present in the patients, and the patients were treatment-naive at sampling. Each tumor was sampled at five spatially separated regions: the superior, inferior, left-lateral and right-lateral poles and the tumor centre. Histology showed that every tumor sample contained more than 80% viable tumor cells. Fresh tumor and adjacent tissue pieces were bisected; one half was stored in RNAlater at -80°C, the other sent for histology. A constant-region primer and ProtoScript II reverse transcriptase were used to reverse-transcribe TCRbeta-specific cDNA from about 530 ng total RNA. Three nested multiplex PCR rounds, following a slightly modified ARM-PCR procedure, were used to build the TCRbeta libraries. Each of the first two PCR rounds ran for approximately 9 cycles and used multiplex TRBV1-TRBV30 forward primers together with a Cbeta reverse primer. Sample barcodes and Illumina adapters were added in a final 25-cycle PCR using Deep VentR polymerase. Before sequencing, amplicons of 200-500 bp were purified from gel using a QIAquick gel extraction kit. TCRbeta amplicons were sequenced on an Illumina HiSeq 2500 with 250-bp paired-end reads. The source study handled its data this way. Reads were quality-trimmed with Trimmomatic v0.33, and paired reads were merged with FLASH v1.2.11 to recover full CDR3 sequences. V, D and J germline segments were assigned to the rearranged TCRbeta sequences by MiGEC v1.2.1b. Clonotype statistics and Shannon-Wiener diversity indices were computed with VDJtools v1.0.0. Except for diversity analysis, only the 250 most abundant clonotypes of each sample were used in subsequent analyses to reduce sampling bias. TCRdb cleaned the public reads at Q25 with fastp, built clones with MiXCR and kept in-frame beta chains. Every entry covers one CDR3 protein and lists the most common genes and DNA from its rows. The V and J calls and clone size are TCRdb's, not the authors'. A total of around 60,000 distinct CDR3 sequences appear in this sample, approximately 74% of them only once. Roughly 40% of the sample lies in the top ten.

The chain was built from TRBV4-1 and TRBJ2-7; a stretch of 8 junction bases matches TRBD2. The sequenced sample was liver tumor tissue from sampling region 4. The cell subset or site label corresponds to: tumor region T4, right-lateral pole. This receptor was identified in a man in his forties with primary liver carcinoma and hepatitis B virus infection. The CDR3 reads CDSSHGTSGRIPLSYEQYF. The DNA sequence is as follows: TGCGACAGCAGCCACGGGACTAGTGGGAGGATCCCCCTCTCCTACGAGCAGTACTTC.